The 5 T cell receptor beta chains below come from one sample, sequenced in a study of blood T cell repertoires in COVID-19 (dated by TCRdb to the early 2020s). Library method: the immunoSEQ multiplex PCR assay. TCRdb obtained this table from immuneACCESS and retained in-frame rearrangements with V and J assigned. These tables miss some clones; where compared with another copy, unresolved V genes account for less than half of the shortfall, and the remainder is unexplained. For this sample the table gives roughly 260,000 clones, of which more than 60% were detected only once. Under 4.5% of the sample is in the top ten clones. Material: peripheral blood. The receptors were sampled from a woman in her thirties or forties with active or convalescent COVID-19.

V gene TRBV28 combines with J gene TRBJ1-6; TRBD1 aligns across 9 bases. V lost 2 bases, J lost 6 bases, and 2 bases stayed unmatched. Germline V lookup: CDR1 MDHEN, CDR2 SYDVKM. The length of the CDR3 is 15 residues. The CDR3, as DNA: TGTGCCAGCAGTTTACGGGGACAGGGTAATTCACCCCTCCACTTT. Amino acid sequence: CASSLRGQGNSPLHF.

The chain joins TRBV15 to TRBJ2-1, with a weak D call TRBD1 (6 bases). Per the germline V gene, CDR1 is LNHNV and CDR2 is YYDKDF (reference sequence). V dropped 1 base and J dropped 6 bases, with 16 bases sitting between them. This CDR3 is 16 amino acids long. CDR3 nucleotides: TGTGCCACCAGCAGAGTCGGTGAGGGGGTGGGCAATGAGCAGTTCTTC. It codes for CATSRVGEGVGNEQFF.

The chain links TRBV19 to TRBJ2-1; D is perhaps TRBD2 (6 bases). Trimming pared 5 bases from V and 2 bases from J, leaving 16 bases between. CDR1 LNHDA and CDR2 SQIVND come from the germline V gene (reference sequence). This CDR3 is built from 16 residues. The CDR3 reads CASSVSGASAYNEQFF. The CDR3 DNA sequence: TGTGCCAGTAGTGTATCCGGGGCTAGCGCCTACAATGAGCAGTTCTTC.

This clone occurred once. The rearrangement joins TRBV28 to TRBJ2-1; TRBD2 is a possible D gene (6 bases). Germline V gene sequence: CDR1 MDHEN, CDR2 SYDVKM. This CDR3 region has 15 residues. Trimming took 6 bases from V and 9 from J, leaving 21 bases between them. The CDR3 nucleotides read TGTGCCAGCAGGCGTCCGGGCCTCATGGGGGGTGAGCAGTTCTTC. Amino acids: CASRRPGLMGGEQFF.

The rearrangement uses TRBV3-1 (or the pseudogene TRBV3-2) and TRBJ1-2; D possibly corresponds to TRBD1 (6 bases). The CDR3 contains 16 residues. Trimming left V 1 base short and J 6 bases short, with 18 bases between. Germline CDR1 is LGHDT and CDR2 is YNNKEL (reference sequence). In nucleotides, the CDR3 is TGTGCCAGCAGCCAAGGTATCCTCGGGACAAGTCATGGCTACACCTTC. This translates into CASSQGILGTSHGYTF.